The 17 T cell receptor beta chains reported below all come from one sample, sequenced in a study of cytomegalovirus exposure and HLA in healthy donors. PCR was performed using 60 Vbeta and 13 Jbeta primers. Method: immunoSEQ multiplex PCR; TCRdb's copy keeps in-frame clones and lacks some. The sample has around 100,000 clones. The material sequenced was PBMCs. The receptors derive from a woman under 40 in good health and CMV-seronegative.

The chain joins TRBV11-1 to TRBJ2-1, with 11 positions matching TRBD2. Germline V gene data show CDR1 as SGHAT and CDR2 as FQDESV (reference sequence). Germline trimming cut 5 bases from V and 3 bases from J; bases unmatched to any gene: 6. This CDR3 spans 16 amino acids. The CDR3 region is CASSHPGLAGYNEQFF. The CDR3 bases are TGTGCCAGCAGCCATCCCGGACTAGCGGGCTACAATGAGCAGTTCTTC.

The rearrangement uses TRBV19 and TRBJ2-5; the match to TRBD2 covers 14 bases. This CDR3 spans 17 amino acids. The V and J ends lost 4 bases and 2 bases, in that order; junction bases with no gene match: 6. In germline, CDR1 is LNHDA, CDR2 SQIVND (reference sequence). Here the CDR3 reads CASSRTSGGTLQETQYF. The CDR3 DNA is TGTGCCAGTAGTAGGACTAGCGGGGGGACGCTTCAAGAGACCCAGTACTTC.

The chain employs TRBV15 and TRBJ1-5, with 9 bases aligning to TRBD1. Germline trimming cut 8 bases from V and 5 bases from J; bases unmatched to any gene: 4. The CDR3 contains 13 residues. Germline CDR1 LNHNV, CDR2 YYDKDF (reference sequence). The CDR3 region is CATGTGPYQPQHF. The CDR3 DNA follows: TGTGCCACCGGGACAGGGCCTTATCAGCCCCAGCATTTT.

The chain employs TRBV10-3 and TRBJ2-3; 7 positions match TRBD2. The V segment lost 4 bases and the J segment 0 bases; nucleotides outside the gene matches: 4. From germline, CDR1 is ENHRY and CDR2 SYGVKD. The CDR3 sequence is 15 residues long. DNA for the CDR3: TGTGCCATCAGTGGGTCGGGACTAAGCACAGATACGCAGTATTTT. This encodes CAISGSGLSTDTQYF.

In regard to this clone: The junction differs from germline at one of its ends, possibly a read error. The chain has TRBV6-1 and TRBJ2-1; D unclear. The CDR3 has 12 amino acids. CDR1 is MNHNS and CDR2 is SASEGT in the germline V gene. The CDR3 coding sequence is TGTGCCAGCAGCGAAGATCGTGATGAGCAGTTCTTC. Its protein product is CASSEDRDEQFF.

The rearrangement uses TRBV6-5 and TRBJ2-7; the D gene is possibly TRBD1 (6 bases). Germline lookup yields CDR1 MNHEY and CDR2 SVGAGI. The CDR3 loop spans 14 amino acids. The V and J ends lost 0 bases and 6 bases respectively, with 12 bases between them. CDR3 sequence reads: CASSYSNRVGEQYF. CDR3 DNA sequence: TGTGCCAGCAGTTACTCGAACAGGGTTGGCGAGCAGTACTTC.

The chain joins TRBV9 to TRBJ2-7; 11 positions agree with TRBD1. CDR1 SGDLS and CDR2 YYNGEE come from the germline V gene. V lost 4 bases and J lost 3; bases outside the gene matches: 12. This CDR3 is built from 17 residues. This chain's CDR3 is CASSPHQPGQGDYEQYF. The DNA for the CDR3 is TGTGCCAGCAGCCCCCATCAACCGGGACAGGGGGACTACGAGCAGTACTTC.

The chain is built from TRBV19 and TRBJ1-2; D ambiguous. V was shortened by 9 bases and J by 5 bases, with 13 bases between the two germline ends. The CDR3 has 12 amino acids. Germline CDR1 reads LNHDA; CDR2 reads SQIVND (reference sequence). CDR3: CASLDSPYGYTF. The DNA of the CDR3 is TGTGCCAGCTTGGACTCCCCTTATGGCTACACCTTC.

The V and J genes are TRBV2 and TRBJ2-4, with D tentatively TRBD2 (6 bases). This CDR3 has 12 residues. V gave up 6 bases and J gave up 12 bases, with 15 bases separating them. Germline V gene sequence: CDR1 SNHLY, CDR2 FYNNEI. CDR3 DNA: TGTGCCAGCAGGTTGGAGGGCTGGGATCAGTACTTC. It is translated as CASRLEGWDQYF.

This chain connects TRBV28 to TRBJ1-4; tentatively, D is TRBD1 (5 bases). The CDR3 runs to 13 residues. Germline CDR1 MDHEN, CDR2 SYDVKM. V was clipped by 6 bases and J by 4 bases, with 9 bases between them. For the CDR3, the DNA is TGTGCCAGCAGAACAGGCGTTAATGAAAAACTGTTTTTT. Translation gives CASRTGVNEKLFF. The variable domain in full, completed from reference TRBV28 and TRBJ1-4, reads DVKVTQSSRYLVKRTGEKVFLECVQDMDHENMFWYRQDPGLGLRLIYFSYDVKMKEKGDIPEGYSVSREKKERFSLILESASTNQTSMYLCASRTGVNEKLFFGSGTQLSVL.

This sequence joins TRBV9 and TRBJ2-2; TRBD2 matches at 15 bases. Per the germline V gene, CDR1 is SGDLS and CDR2 is YYNGEE. The CDR3 runs to 17 residues. The junction had 7 bases not matched to a gene; V was cut back by 4 bases and J by 6 bases. This CDR3 is CASSPRTSGRVPGELFF. CDR3 DNA: TGTGCCAGCAGCCCACGGACTAGCGGGAGGGTGCCCGGGGAGCTGTTTTTT.

The V and J genes are TRBV5-1 and TRBJ1-1, with unresolved D. Germline V lookup: CDR1 SGHRS, CDR2 YFSETQ. This CDR3 has 15 residues. The V end lost 0 bases, the J end lost 0 bases, and 9 bases lay between the germline ends. The CDR3 coding sequence is TGCGCCAGCAGCTTGGGAGGAGGAATGAACACTGAAGCTTTCTTT. Translated, it gives CASSLGGGMNTEAFF.

This chain connects TRBV6-5 to TRBJ2-1; D is possibly TRBD2 (6 bases). This CDR3 spans 13 amino acids. Between the trimmed V and J ends, which lost 7 bases and 4 bases, there was a span of 11 bases. The germline V gene encodes CDR1 MNHEY and CDR2 SVGAGI. The CDR3 nucleotides read TGTGCCAGCACCATGCGGGGATACAATGAGCAGTTCTTC. Translating it yields CASTMRGYNEQFF.

The V gene is TRBV11-1, the J gene TRBJ1-1, with a weak D call TRBD1 (5 bases). Per germline, CDR1 SGHAT and CDR2 FQDESV (reference sequence). The CDR3 has 13 amino acids. Deletions cut 6 bases from V and 5 bases from J, with 13 bases between. The CDR3 here is CASSPRGKTEAFF. Written as DNA, the CDR3 is TGTGCCAGCAGTCCAAGGGGAAAAACTGAAGCTTTCTTT.

V is TRBV27 and J is TRBJ2-3; TRBD2 aligns across 11 bases. Trimming cost V 8 bases and J 4 bases; bases outside gene matches: 8. The germline V gene encodes CDR1 MNHEY and CDR2 SMNVEV (reference sequence). The CDR3 length is 15 residues. In DNA, the CDR3 is TGTGCCAGCCCCCTACTAGCGGGGGTCGCAGATACGCAGTATTTT. It encodes CASPLLAGVADTQYF.

The rearrangement uses TRBV11-2 and TRBJ2-1, with D perhaps TRBD1 (6 bases). The V gene's germline CDR1 is SGHAT and CDR2 FQNNGV. The CDR3 consists of 12 residues. Deletions cut 6 bases from V and 8 bases from J, with 11 bases between. The CDR3 nucleotides are TGTGCCAGCAGGCAGGGGTTATATGAGCAGTTCTTC. Translated, it gives CASRQGLYEQFF.

The V and J genes are TRBV6-6 and TRBJ1-6; weak D call: TRBD1 (5 bases). The CDR3 totals 12 residues. Per the germline V gene, CDR1 is MNHNY and CDR2 is SVGAGI (reference sequence). The ends were cut back, 6 bases at V and 10 bases at J, with 10 bases in the middle. CDR3 residues: CASRPGQSPLHF. CDR3 DNA: TGTGCCAGCAGACCCGGACAATCACCCCTCCACTTT.